This is a list of T cell receptor beta chains from one sample in a study of cytomegalovirus exposure and HLA in healthy donors. Using immunoSEQ multiplex PCR, the repertoire was profiled, and TCRdb retains in-frame clones only, with some absent. The sample holds 150,000 to 200,000 clones; over 75% are singletons and the top ten take 1.5% to 2%. Sample: PBMCs. The receptor set was obtained from a woman in her 30s in good health and CMV-seronegative. Both conserved end residues are part of each CDR3. D genes are given only for firm matches. Part of the rows lack a size; the others show once, few, many or a class for expanded clones.

14	.	.	TRBV25-1	TRBJ2-7	CASSEGEVPYEQYF	TGTGCCAGCAGTGAGGGTGAGGTCCCCTACGAGCAGTACTTC
19	.	TRBD1	TRBV9	TRBJ2-3	CASSALPGQGPTYTDTQYF	TGTGCCAGCAGCGCGTTACCGGGACAGGGGCCAACTTACACAGATACGCAGTATTTT
16	.	.	TRBV5-1	TRBJ2-3	CASSLWARPSTDTQYF	TGCGCCAGCAGCTTGTGGGCACGCCCCAGCACAGATACGCAGTATTTT
18	few	.	TRBV27	TRBJ2-3	CASSLSPPLGSPTDTQYF	TGTGCCAGCAGTTTATCCCCCCCTCTAGGGAGCCCCACAGATACGCAGTATTTT
15	.	TRBD1	TRBV25-1	TRBJ1-1	CASSEPGTGELEAFF	TGTGCCAGCAGTGAACCCGGGACAGGTGAACTTGAAGCTTTCTTT
14	.	TRBD2	TRBV4-3	TRBJ2-3	CASSQGLTSGGRYF	TGCGCCAGCAGCCAAGGTTTGACTAGCGGGGGGAGGTATTTT
14	.	TRBD2	TRBV6-1	TRBJ2-5	CASRAPGGQETQYF	TGTGCCAGCAGAGCACCGGGGGGCCAAGAGACCCAGTACTTC
12	.	.	TRBV19	TRBJ1-6	CASSTLTGPLHF	TGTGCCAGTAGTACCCTAACAGGGCCCCTCCACTTT
14	.	TRBD1	TRBV5-1	TRBJ1-4	CASSPGQGDEKLFF	TGCGCCAGCAGCCCCGGACAGGGGGATGAAAAACTGTTTTTT
14	.	TRBD2	TRBV5-1	TRBJ2-5	CASSSGGAGETQYF	TGCGCCAGCAGCTCCGGGGGGGCCGGGGAGACCCAGTACTTC
15	.	.	TRBV7-3	TRBJ1-4	CASSLTGATNEKLFF	TGTGCCAGCAGCTTAACAGGAGCAACTAATGAAAAACTGTTTTTT
13	.	.	TRBV19	TRBJ2-7	CASSGGSSYEQYF	TGTGCCAGTAGTGGAGGGAGCTCCTACGAGCAGTACTTC
15	.	TRBD1	TRBV4-3	TRBJ2-7	CASSQGQGGNYEQYF	TGCGCCAGCAGCCAAGGACAGGGGGGAAATTACGAGCAGTACTTC
13	.	.	TRBV19	TRBJ1-2	CASSWGEPYGYTF	TGTGCCAGTAGCTGGGGGGAGCCCTATGGCTACACCTTC
15	few	TRBD1	TRBV18	TRBJ2-7	CASSGGQGPSYEQYF	TGTGCCAGCTCAGGAGGACAGGGGCCCTCCTACGAGCAGTACTTC
16	.	TRBD2	TRBV7-2	TRBJ2-1	CASSLESGIPYNEQFF	TGTGCCAGCAGCTTAGAAAGCGGGATCCCCTACAATGAGCAGTTCTTC
15	.	TRBD1	TRBV7-2	TRBJ2-7	CASSFHGQGTYEQYF	TGTGCCAGCAGCTTTCATGGACAGGGGACCTACGAGCAGTACTTC
14	.	.	TRBV9	TRBJ2-2	CASSPNAGPGELFF	TGTGCCAGCAGCCCAAACGCGGGGCCCGGGGAGCTGTTTTTT
14	.	TRBD1	TRBV2	TRBJ1-2	CASSGQGTGYGYTF	TGTGCCAGCAGCGGACAGGGGACCGGCTATGGCTACACCTTC
16	.	TRBD2	TRBV7-9	TRBJ2-5	CASSPGGGGYQETQYF	TGTGCCAGCAGTCCTGGTGGGGGAGGGTACCAAGAGACCCAGTACTTC
12	.	.	TRBV7-9	TRBJ2-1	CASSWGPNEQFF	TGTGCCAGCAGCTGGGGGCCAAATGAGCAGTTCTTC
14	.	.	TRBV4-3	TRBJ1-2	CASSQGTGIYGYTF	TGCGCCAGCAGCCAAGGTACAGGGATCTATGGCTACACCTTC
14	.	TRBD2	TRBV2	TRBJ2-1	CASSGLAAYNEQFF	TGTGCCAGCAGTGGTCTAGCGGCCTACAATGAGCAGTTCTTC
14	.	.	TRBV4-2	TRBJ2-7	CASSQRASSYEQYF	TGTGCCAGCAGCCAGAGGGCGAGCTCCTACGAGCAGTACTTC
13	.	.	TRBV6-5	TRBJ1-1	CASSYDRHTEAFF	TGTGCCAGCAGTTACGACAGACACACTGAAGCTTTCTTT
14	.	.	TRBV7-2	TRBJ1-3	CASSFSSSGNTIYF	TGTGCCAGCAGTTTTAGTAGCTCTGGAAACACCATATATTTT
15	.	TRBD1	TRBV2	TRBJ2-7	CASNQGAGSLGEQYF	TGTGCCAGCAATCAGGGGGCTGGTTCTTTGGGCGAGCAGTACTTC
15	.	.	TRBV27	TRBJ2-1	CASRAGTKSSYEQFF	TGTGCCAGCAGGGCCGGGACAAAGAGTAGCTATGAGCAGTTCTTC
18	.	TRBD2	TRBV11-2	TRBJ2-3	CASSFRVAGLTSTDTQYF	TGTGCCAGCAGCTTCCGGGTAGCGGGGCTCACTAGCACAGATACGCAGTATTTT
13	few	TRBD1	TRBV10-1	TRBJ1-1	CASRGQMNTEAFF	TGCGCCAGCAGGGGACAGATGAACACTGAAGCTTTCTTT
14	few	TRBD1	TRBV7-9	TRBJ1-4	CASSLGQGGEKLFF	TGTGCCAGCAGCTTAGGACAGGGTGGTGAAAAACTGTTTTTT
15	.	TRBD1	TRBV10-3	TRBJ1-2	CAISEPGTGSGGYTF	TGTGCCATCAGTGAGCCCGGGACAGGGTCAGGTGGCTACACCTTC
14	.	.	TRBV7-2	TRBJ1-1	CASSLRGQNTEAFF	TGTGCCAGCAGCTTAAGGGGACAGAACACTGAAGCTTTCTTT
14	few	TRBD1	TRBV19	TRBJ1-2	CASSPQTGEYGYTF	TGTGCCAGTAGTCCCCAAACAGGGGAATATGGCTACACCTTC
13	few	TRBD1	TRBV6-1	TRBJ2-7	CASSGTGSYEQYF	TGTGCCAGCTCCGGGACAGGGTCCTACGAGCAGTACTTC
13	.	TRBD2	TRBV7-8	TRBJ2-3	CASSFGGTDTQYF	TGTGCCAGCAGCTTCGGGGGGACAGATACGCAGTATTTT
15	.	.	TRBV6-5	TRBJ1-3	CASSYSSGSGNTIYF	TGTGCCAGCAGTTACTCTTCGGGGTCTGGAAACACCATATATTTT
13	.	.	TRBV25-1	TRBJ2-7	CASSGKRSYEQYF	TGTGCCAGCAGTGGAAAGAGAAGCTACGAGCAGTACTTC
17	once	.	TRBV5-1	TRBJ1-1	CASSLLGFGQSNTEAFF	TGCGCCAGCAGCTTACTAGGTTTTGGACAGTCGAACACTGAAGCTTTCTTT
15	.	.	TRBV6-6	TRBJ2-5	CASSYSVNVRETQYF	TGTGCCAGCAGTTACTCGGTGAACGTGAGGGAGACCCAGTACTTC
12	.	.	TRBV29-1	TRBJ2-4	CSVEEGQNIQYF	TGCAGCGTTGAAGAGGGCCAGAACATTCAGTACTTC
14	once	.	TRBV2	TRBJ1-1	CASLAGPSKAEAFF	TGTGCCAGCCTGGCGGGCCCGTCGAAGGCTGAAGCTTTCTTT
16	.	.	TRBV4-2	TRBJ2-5	CASSQEASAALLAQYF	TGTGCCAGCAGCCAAGAAGCTAGCGCCGCTTTGTTGGCCCAGTACTTC
12	.	.	TRBV19	TRBJ2-7	CASSIQGYEQYF	TGTGCCAGTAGTATTCAGGGTTACGAGCAGTACTTC
12	.	.	TRBV7-9	TRBJ1-1	CSSSLAQGPAFF	TGTTCCAGCAGCTTAGCGCAGGGGCCAGCTTTCTTT
12	.	.	TRBV6-6	TRBJ1-1	CASRDRNTEAFF	TGTGCCAGCAGAGACAGAAACACTGAAGCTTTCTTT
15	.	.	TRBV19	TRBJ1-5	CATREMGGWNQPQHF	TGTGCCACCCGAGAAATGGGGGGGTGGAATCAGCCCCAGCATTTT
15	.	.	TRBV5-1	TRBJ1-2	CASSLDTGIDYGYTF	TGCGCCAGCAGCTTGGACACGGGGATAGACTATGGCTACACCTTC
17	.	TRBD1	TRBV7-3	TRBJ1-1	CASSLTTGTGRQTEAFF	TGTGCCAGCAGCTTAACGACCGGGACAGGGAGGCAGACTGAAGCTTTCTTT
15	.	.	TRBV5-1	TRBJ2-7	CASSQNPGNSYEQYF	TGCGCCAGCAGCCAAAACCCCGGGAACTCCTACGAGCAGTACTTC
16	.	.	TRBV5-1	TRBJ1-1	CASRSIGWGQNTEAFF	TGCGCCAGCAGATCAATCGGTTGGGGGCAGAACACTGAAGCTTTCTTT
15	.	TRBD1	TRBV6-5	TRBJ2-7	CASSARGLSAYEQYF	TGTGCCAGCAGTGCCAGGGGGCTGTCGGCCTACGAGCAGTACTTC
14	.	TRBD2	TRBV19	TRBJ2-1	CASSGGVSYNEQFF	TGTGCCAGTAGTGGGGGGGTCTCCTACAATGAGCAGTTCTTC
16	.	TRBD1	TRBV30	TRBJ1-2	CAWSPIVRQGNYGYTF	TGTGCCTGGAGTCCCATCGTGCGACAGGGAAACTATGGCTACACCTTC
16	.	TRBD1	TRBV6-4	TRBJ2-6	CASSEQGSSGANVLTF	TGTGCCAGCAGTGAACAGGGGAGCTCTGGGGCCAACGTCCTGACTTTC
15	.	.	TRBV6-5	TRBJ1-5	CASRLTGDIGQPQHF	TGTGCCAGCAGACTGACCGGGGACATAGGTCAGCCCCAGCATTTT
14	.	TRBD1	TRBV6-1	TRBJ2-7	CASSALTGTGEQYF	TGTGCCAGCAGTGCCTTGACAGGGACGGGCGAGCAGTACTTC
15	.	.	TRBV7-9	TRBJ1-3	CASSLIDSDGNTIYF	TGTGCCAGCAGCTTAATCGACAGCGATGGAAACACCATATATTTT
13	.	.	TRBV2	TRBJ1-4	CASGRGLNEKLFF	TGTGCCAGCGGACGGGGACTTAATGAAAAACTGTTTTTT